The T cell receptor beta chain under discussion was sequenced for a study of cytomegalovirus exposure and HLA in healthy donors. This CDR3 spans 15 amino acids. Germline CDR1 ENHRY, CDR2 SYGVKD. The ends lost 2 bases at V and 6 bases at J; junction bases unmatched: 5. On this clone: The antigen is unknown.

The primer mix had 60 Vbeta and 13 Jbeta primers. TCRdb keeps only in-frame clones here, not all; method: immunoSEQ multiplex PCR. The repertoire holds tens of thousands of clones, about 63% seen once, with around 6.5% in the top ten. Study-wide points: An analysis was carried out at a later point. It showed that HLA-associated TCR beta chains were more clonally expanded than equally common non-associated chains. The authors later linked a missense DCLRE1C variant to TCR beta V- and J-gene trimming.

Material: PBMCs. The chain combines TRBV10-3 with TRBJ1-5; the match to TRBD1 covers 9 bases. This receptor was identified in a woman younger than 45 in good health and CMV-seronegative. CDR3 nucleotides: TGTGCCATCAGTGAGGGGACAGGGATTTCTCAGCCCCAGCATTTT. This sequence encodes CAISEGTGISQPQHF.